The 21 T cell receptor beta chains given below trace back to one sample, sequenced in a study of blood T cells in healthy people across ages. A sample-barcoded 5' primer and a J-beta primer mix were used in a second PCR of roughly 7 to 12 cycles. TCRdb analysed the 5' RACE reads with MiXCR anew, one entry per CDR3 protein. The sample lists 800,000 or so distinct CDR3 sequences; about 42% were seen once. The source material was blood. These receptors all stem from a man older than 75 in good health.

This clonotype has just a few counts. This chain connects TRBV15 to TRBJ2-1; no reliable D call. The CDR3 spans 12 residues. Germline CDR1 LNHNV, CDR2 YYDKDF (reference sequence). Trimming stripped 3 bases from V and 7 bases from J, with 7 bases between. The CDR3 bases are TGTGCCACCAGCAGTACCCGGAATGAGCAGTTCTTC. The encoded protein is CATSSTRNEQFF. The full variable domain, its missing parts supplied by reference TRBV15 and TRBJ2-1, is DAMVIQNPRYQVTQFGKPVTLSCSQTLNHNVMYWYQQKSSQAPKLLFHYYDKDFNNEADTPDNFQSRRPNTSFCFLDIRSPGLGDTAMYLCATSSTRNEQFFGPGTRLTVL.

In its sample, this clonotype was seen a few times. The rearrangement joins TRBV12-3 or TRBV12-4 to TRBJ2-3; D is ambiguous. The CDR3 runs to 11 residues. V was cut by 6 bases and J by 6 bases, with 7 bases left in between. In DNA form, the CDR3 reads TGTGCCAGCAGGTGGGCCGATACGCAGTATTTT. This codes for CASRWADTQYF.

The chain has TRBV20-1 and TRBJ2-5; the match to TRBD2 covers 8 bases. V shed 0 bases, J shed 11 bases, and the junction held 14 bases outside the gene matches. Germline-derived CDR1 and CDR2 are DFQATT and SNEGSKA (reference sequence). The CDR3 is 15 amino acids. CDR3 nucleotide sequence: TGCAGTGCTAGAGAAGCCGGACTAGCTCGGAATGAGCAGTACTTC. Protein sequence: CSAREAGLARNEQYF.

The V gene is TRBV6-6, the J gene TRBJ2-5; TRBD1 matches at 7 bases. Germline V gives CDR1 MNHNY, CDR2 SVGAGI (reference sequence). V shed 5 bases, J shed 4 bases, and the junction held 10 bases outside the gene matches. The CDR3 has 15 amino acids. CDR3 in DNA: TGTGCCAGCAGTCCGGACAGGTGGGTCTCAGAGACCCAGTACTTC. Translated, it gives CASSPDRWVSETQYF.

This chain uses TRBV5-1 with TRBJ2-3; D is unresolved. The CDR3 runs 13 residues. Trimming stripped 4 bases from V and 2 bases from J, with 8 bases between. Germline V CDR1 and CDR2: SGHRS, YFSETQ. For the CDR3, the DNA is TGCGCCAGCAGCGGTATTATCACAGATACGCAGTATTTT. The encoded protein is CASSGIITDTQYF.

The V and J genes are TRBV12-3 or TRBV12-4 and TRBJ2-5; TRBD1 is a possible D gene (6 bases). Between the trimmed V and J ends, which lost 6 bases and 5 bases, there was a span of 22 bases. The CDR3 totals 16 residues. CDR3 DNA sequence: TGTGCCAGCAGGCTCGCGTACGGGAAGGGGGATGAGACCCAGTACTTC. As protein: CASRLAYGKGDETQYF.

The sample holds one count of this clonotype. The V and J genes are TRBV7-3 and TRBJ1-1, with 10 bases fitting TRBD1. The J segment lost 9 bases and the V segment lost 5 bases, leaving 6 bases of the junction unmatched. Looked up from germline, CDR1 is SGHTA and CDR2 is FQGTGA. The CDR3 is 13 amino acids. CDR3: CASSPGTGDKAFF. For the CDR3, the DNA is TGTGCCAGCAGCCCCGGGACAGGGGATAAAGCTTTCTTT. The full variable domain, rest sourced from reference TRBV7-3 and TRBJ1-1, is GAGVSQTPSNKVTEKGKYVELRCDPISGHTALYWYRQSLGQGPEFLIYFQGTGAADDSGLPNDRFFAVRPEGSVSTLKIQRTERGDSAVYLCASSPGTGDKAFFGQGTRLTVV.

The chain joins TRBV18 to TRBJ1-1, with D unclear. CDR1 KGHSH and CDR2 LQKENI come from the germline V gene. V was pared by 5 bases and J by 2 bases, with 12 bases between. CDR3 size: 14 residues. This CDR3 reads CASSETAGNTEAFF. The DNA for the CDR3 is TGTGCCAGCTCAGAGACGGCTGGTAACACTGAAGCTTTCTTT.

This clonotype appeared a few times. The chain employs TRBV20-1 and TRBJ1-2; 8 bases fit TRBD1. V lost 5 bases, J lost 4 bases, and 9 bases stayed unmatched. Germline V CDR1 and CDR2: DFQATT, SNEGSKA (reference sequence). CDR3 length equals 14 residues. CDR3 in DNA: TGCAGTGCTTCCCTACAGGGGGTGGCCTATGGCTACACCTTC. The encoded protein is CSASLQGVAYGYTF.

This clonotype was detected a few times. A much larger clone lies a single base off, so this may be a read error. V usage is TRBV5-1 and J usage is TRBJ2-3; the match to TRBD2 covers 8 bases. Germline CDR1 and CDR2: SGHRS and YFSETQ. The CDR3 sequence is 15 residues long. The V and J ends lost 0 bases and 4 bases, in that order; junction bases with no gene match: 4. In DNA form, the CDR3 reads TGCGCCAGCAGCTTGGAACGAGCGGGAGCAGATACGCAGTATTTT. Its protein is CASSLERAGADTQYF. Full variable domain (missing parts from reference TRBV5-1 and TRBJ2-3): KAGVTQTPRYLIKTRGQQVTLSCSPISGHRSVSWYQQTPGQGLQFLFEYFSETQRNKGNFPGRFSGRQFSNSRSEMNVSTLELGDSALYLCASSLERAGADTQYFGPGTRLTVL.

This clonotype occurred many times. V is TRBV7-2 and J is TRBJ2-5, with 8 bases matching TRBD2. Looked up from germline, CDR1 is SGHTA and CDR2 is FQGNSA. This CDR3 is 15 amino acids long. Trimming at V came to 0 bases and at J to 5 bases, leaving 5 bases not matched to a gene. CDR3 loop: CASSLAASGHETQYF. The CDR3, as DNA: TGTGCCAGCAGCTTAGCGGCTAGCGGGCACGAGACCCAGTACTTC.

The J gene is TRBJ2-1, the V gene TRBV3-1; D might be TRBD1 or TRBD2, each matching 6 bases. CDR3 length: 16 amino acids. Trimming stripped 1 base from V and 6 bases from J, with 16 bases between. Per the germline V gene, CDR1 is LGHDT and CDR2 is YNNKEL (reference sequence). The CDR3 reads CASSQVGGGISNEQFF. Here the CDR3 DNA reads TGTGCCAGCAGCCAAGTGGGGGGCGGGATTTCCAATGAGCAGTTCTTC.

The chain has TRBV11-1 and TRBJ2-1; 15 nucleotides align to TRBD2. Germline V lookup: CDR1 SGHAT, CDR2 FQDESV (reference sequence). J lost 1 base, V lost 5 bases, and 18 bases had no gene match. The CDR3 is made up of 22 amino acids. The CDR3: CASSLTGTPGTSGGLSYNEQFF. CDR3 nucleotide sequence: TGTGCCAGCAGCCTAACCGGGACCCCCGGGACTAGCGGGGGGTTATCCTACAATGAGCAGTTCTTC. Using reference TRBV11-1 and TRBJ2-1 for the parts outside the CDR3, the full variable domain is EAEVAQSPRYKITEKSQAVAFWCDPISGHATLYWYRQILGQGPELLVQFQDESVVDDSQLPKDRFSAERLKGVDSTLKIQPAELGDSAMYLCASSLTGTPGTSGGLSYNEQFFGPGTRLTVL.

The V call is TRBV6-2 or TRBV6-3, the J call TRBJ2-2; D unresolved. The germline V gene encodes CDR1 MNHEY and CDR2 SVGEGT. Trimming cost V 9 bases and J 1 base, with 15 bases left between them. The CDR3 has 15 residues. The CDR3 reads CARPPIAGNTGELFF. The CDR3 region has the DNA TGTGCCAGACCACCTATAGCTGGGAACACCGGGGAGCTGTTTTTT.

The chain couples TRBV20-1 to TRBJ2-1; D may be TRBD2 (6 bases). V lost 3 bases to trimming and J lost 4 bases, with 19 bases between them. CDR1 is DFQATT, CDR2 SNEGSKA, per germline (reference sequence). This CDR3 contains 16 residues. The CDR3 loop reads CSARKLARGGYNEQFF. The CDR3 DNA sequence: TGCAGTGCTAGGAAACTAGCTCGGGGCGGTTACAATGAGCAGTTCTTC.

In its sample, this clonotype was seen many times. One end of the junction is discordant with germline, which a read error may explain. The V and J genes are TRBV5-1 and TRBJ2-3; the D gene is possibly TRBD2 (5 bases). CDR1 is SGHRS and CDR2 is YFSETQ in the germline V gene. The CDR3 runs to 13 residues. CDR3 residues: CASSLQGGDTQYF. The CDR3 DNA follows: TGTGCCAGCAGTCTACAAGGAGGAGATACGCAGTATTTT.

The chain links TRBV7-2 to TRBJ2-3; TRBD2 is a possible D gene (6 bases). Per germline, CDR1 SGHTA and CDR2 FQGNSA. This CDR3 has 15 residues. Deletions cut 0 bases from V and 6 bases from J, with 13 bases between. CDR3 protein: CASSLARLARDTQYF. In nucleotides, the CDR3 is TGTGCCAGCAGCTTAGCTCGGCTAGCGAGGGATACGCAGTATTTT.

The J gene is TRBJ1-2, the V gene TRBV28, with D perhaps TRBD1 (5 bases). The germline V gene has CDR1 MDHEN and CDR2 SYDVKM. V was trimmed by 2 bases and J by 8 bases, leaving 18 bases between them. The CDR3 is 15 residues long. The CDR3 here is CASSLPGAVRGGYTF. DNA of the CDR3: TGTGCCAGCAGTTTACCCGGGGCAGTGCGTGGGGGCTACACCTTC.

This clonotype was detected ten times or more. The chain carries TRBV27 and TRBJ2-5, with 8 bases aligning to TRBD1. The CDR3 spans 15 residues. V was clipped by 5 bases and J by 3 bases; unmatched bases: 8. The V gene's germline CDR1 is MNHEY and CDR2 SMNVEV (reference sequence). CDR3: CASSPLDRAEETQYF. DNA of the CDR3: TGTGCCAGCAGTCCGTTGGACAGGGCTGAAGAGACCCAGTACTTC.

The chain combines TRBV12-3 or TRBV12-4 with TRBJ1-6, with D possibly TRBD1 on 5 matching bases. V lost 5 bases and J lost 7, with 6 bases in between. CDR3 length: 12 residues. The CDR3 spells CASSAGNSPLHF. The DNA of the CDR3 is TGTGCCAGCAGTGCAGGGAATTCACCCCTCCACTTT.

V is TRBV20-1 and J is TRBJ2-7; D is perhaps TRBD1 (5 bases). Germline V CDR1 and CDR2: DFQATT, SNEGSKA (reference sequence). Trimming took off 4 bases at V and 3 bases at J, with 25 bases between the two ends. The CDR3 runs to 17 residues. Here the CDR3 reads CSATPMGPGLLSYEQYF. The CDR3 DNA sequence: TGCAGTGCTACCCCGATGGGGCCGGGCCTACTCAGCTACGAGCAGTACTTC.